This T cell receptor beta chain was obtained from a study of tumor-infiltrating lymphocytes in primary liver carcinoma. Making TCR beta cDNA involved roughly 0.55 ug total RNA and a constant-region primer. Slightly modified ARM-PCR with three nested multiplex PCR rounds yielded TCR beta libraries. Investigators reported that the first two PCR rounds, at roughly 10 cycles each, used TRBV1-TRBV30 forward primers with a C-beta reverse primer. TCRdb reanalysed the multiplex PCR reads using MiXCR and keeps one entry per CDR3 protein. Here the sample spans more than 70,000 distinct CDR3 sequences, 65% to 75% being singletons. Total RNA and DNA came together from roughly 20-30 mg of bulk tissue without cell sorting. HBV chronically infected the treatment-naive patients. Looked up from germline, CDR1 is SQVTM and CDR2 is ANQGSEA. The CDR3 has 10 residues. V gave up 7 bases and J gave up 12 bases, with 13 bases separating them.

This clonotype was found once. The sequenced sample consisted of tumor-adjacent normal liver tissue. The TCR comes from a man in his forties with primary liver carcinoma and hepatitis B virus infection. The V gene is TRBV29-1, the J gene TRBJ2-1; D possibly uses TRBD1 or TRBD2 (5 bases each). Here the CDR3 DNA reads TGCAGCGGCACAGGCCGGGGGCAGTTCTTC. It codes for CSGTGRGQFF.